This T cell receptor (beta chain) was sequenced in a study of CD8+ T cells in alopecia areata. Extracted RNA was reverse transcribed, and the resulting cDNA served as sequencing template. Measured with immunoSEQ multiplex PCR; TCRdb has only the in-frame clones, and not every one. The sample holds approximately 180,000 clones; 53% are singletons and the top ten take 11%. Treatment denoted: oral pan-JAK inhibitor, 5-10 mg twice daily. With V trimmed by 4 bases and J by 2 bases, 6 bases remained unmatched. The CDR3 has 15 amino acids. The germline V gene encodes CDR1 SGHVS and CDR2 FQNEAQ. The V call is TRBV7-8, the J call TRBJ2-3; 7 nucleotides match TRBD1. The material sequenced was CD8+ T cells sorted from blood, taken at week 24, from a patient treated with tofacitinib. This clonotype originated in a human donor with alopecia areata. CDR3 in DNA: TGTGCCAGCAGCTCTGACAGGGAGAACACAGATACGCAGTATTTT. It specifies CASSSDRENTDTQYF. The full variable domain, in which reference TRBV7-8 and TRBJ2-3 provide the parts outside the CDR3, is GAGVSQSPRYKVAKRGQDVALRCDPISGHVSLFWYQQALGQGPEFLTYFQNEAQLDKSGLPSDRFFAERPEGSVSTLKIQRTQQEDSAVYLCASSSDRENTDTQYFGPGTRLTVL.